The sample holds a few counts of the clone carrying this T cell receptor (beta chain). This CDR3 spans 14 amino acids. In germline, CDR1 is GTSNPN, CDR2 SVGIG (reference sequence). V gave up 2 bases and J gave up 3 bases; unmatched junction bases: 6. CD8+CD57+ cell expansion, shown by flow cytometry, had occurred in the patients selected for sequencing. The data stem from a study of CD8+CD57+ T cells in acquired aplastic anemia. CDR3 and TCR beta VDJ profiling relied on a genomic DNA template. Each CDR3 protein gets one entry after TCRdb re-called the reads with MiXCR. Of 160,000 or so distinct CDR3 sequences listed, 45% to 55% are singletons.

V and J are TRBV30 and TRBJ2-7; TRBD2 aligns across 8 bases. Sequenced: sorted CD4+, CD8+, or CD8+CD57+ T cells (not recorded which) from PBMCs. The source of this sequence is a human donor with aplastic anemia. The CDR3 protein is CAWSKVAGNYEQYF. CDR3 in DNA: TGTGCCTGGAGTAAAGTAGCGGGAAACTACGAGCAGTACTTC.